This entry lists 31 T cell receptor beta chains sequenced from one sample in a study of Ad26.COV2.S vaccination and SARS-CoV-2 variants. Treatment specified: some 19 received Ad26.COV2.S at low or high dose, single or two shots; roughly five received placebo; per-sample allocation not given. Sampling took place 63 days after the first vaccine or placebo injection. Method: immunoSEQ multiplex PCR; TCRdb's copy keeps in-frame clones and lacks some. Counted here are approximately 480,000 clones, around nine tenths occurring once; the ten biggest clones make up roughly 13%. The specimen comprised peripheral blood, sampled in a trial of Ad26.COV2.S vaccine versus placebo. These TCRs come from a person aged 18-65 years who received the Ad26.COV2.S COVID-19 vaccine or a placebo.

V and J are TRBV27 and TRBJ1-2; D possibly corresponds to TRBD1 (6 bases). Germline CDR1 is MNHEY and CDR2 is SMNVEV (reference sequence). Trimming stripped 4 bases from V and 6 bases from J, with 15 bases between. The length of the CDR3 is 14 residues. The CDR3 region has the DNA TGTGCCAGCAGTTCCCAGGGGAAATGGAATGGCTACACCTTC. This gives the protein CASSSQGKWNGYTF.

This sequence joins TRBV18 and TRBJ2-7; D perhaps matches TRBD1 (5 bases). The V end lost 2 bases, the J end lost 7 bases, and 9 bases lay between the germline ends. The CDR3 loop spans 12 amino acids. Germline V CDR1 and CDR2: KGHSH, LQKENI. The CDR3 DNA reads as TGTGCCAGCTCACCAACAGGTCAAGAGCAGTACTTC. Translated: CASSPTGQEQYF.

The V and J genes are TRBV3-1 (or the pseudogene TRBV3-2) and TRBJ1-6; D unresolved. The CDR3 extends over 12 amino acids. CDR1 and CDR2 (germline): LGHDT, YNNKEL (reference sequence). V was cut by 4 bases and J by 9 bases, with 7 bases left in between. The CDR3 bases are TGTGCCAGCAGCCCTGGGTTTTCACCCCTCCACTTT. Translated: CASSPGFSPLHF.

The DNA for the CDR3 is TGTGCCAGCAGTCTCCGGACTAGTCAAGATACGCAGTATTTT. Amino acid sequence: CASSLRTSQDTQYF. The chain carries TRBV27 and TRBJ2-3, with TRBD2 matching 7 bases. Per the germline V gene, CDR1 is MNHEY and CDR2 is SMNVEV (reference sequence). The ends lost 5 bases at V and 5 bases at J; junction bases unmatched: 7. The CDR3 is made up of 14 amino acids.

The V and J genes are TRBV6-6 and TRBJ2-3, with a weak D call TRBD1 (5 bases). Germline CDR1 and CDR2: MNHNY and SVGAGI (reference sequence). The CDR3 runs 15 residues. Trimming stripped 2 bases from V and 0 bases from J, with 9 bases between. For the CDR3, the DNA is TGTGCCAGCAGTTACACCCAGGGAAGCACAGATACGCAGTATTTT. Translation: CASSYTQGSTDTQYF.

This clone was seen a single time. Written as DNA, the CDR3 is TGTGCCAGCAGTTTTGGCGGGGCCCAAGAGACCCAGTACTTC. Amino acids: CASSFGGAQETQYF. The rearrangement joins TRBV27 to TRBJ2-5; weak D call: TRBD2 (6 bases). V was pared by 3 bases and J by 1 base, with 9 bases between. The CDR3 consists of 14 residues. From germline, CDR1 is MNHEY and CDR2 SMNVEV (reference sequence).

On this clone: Germline is not matched at one junction end, which may reflect a read error. V usage is TRBV2 and J usage is TRBJ1-4; 7 bases align to TRBD1. From germline, CDR1 is SNHLY and CDR2 FYNNEI. This CDR3 region has 16 residues. CDR3 loop: CVSSEAGEGAWGKLFF. CDR3 bases: TGTGTCAGCAGTGAAGCAGGCGAGGGGGCCTGGGGAAAACTGTTTTTT.

This chain uses TRBV10-3 with TRBJ2-7; 7 nucleotides align to TRBD1. The CDR3 sequence is 15 residues long. V shed 4 bases, J shed 3 bases, and the junction held 9 bases outside the gene matches. Looked up from germline, CDR1 is ENHRY and CDR2 is SYGVKD. In nucleotides, the CDR3 is TGTGCCATCAGTGGAAGACAGGGAATGAACTACGAGCAGTACTTC. This sequence encodes CAISGRQGMNYEQYF.

V and J are TRBV9 and TRBJ1-4, with D maybe TRBD1 (5 bases). Germline CDR1 reads SGDLS; CDR2 reads YYNGEE. Trimming took 3 bases from V and 0 from J, leaving 12 bases between them. The length of the CDR3 is 16 residues. CDR3 sequence reads: CASSGGGASTNEKLFF. CDR3 coding DNA: TGTGCCAGCAGCGGGGGCGGGGCCTCAACTAATGAAAAACTGTTTTTT.

V gene TRBV5-4 combines with J gene TRBJ1-1, with 7 bases aligning to TRBD1. The germline gives CDR1 SGHNT, CDR2 YYREEE (reference sequence). The V and J ends lost 5 bases and 1 base, in that order; junction bases with no gene match: 5. CDR3 length: 14 residues. CDR3 sequence (DNA): TGTGCCAGCAGACCAACAGGGGCGAACACTGAAGCTTTCTTT. The encoded protein is CASRPTGANTEAFF.

This chain's CDR3 is CASSDQLAGGPRELFF. CDR3 nucleotide sequence: TGTGCCAGCAGTGATCAGCTAGCGGGAGGGCCCCGGGAGCTGTTTTTT. This chain links TRBV25-1 with TRBJ2-2; 12 nucleotides align to TRBD2. This CDR3 is 16 amino acids long. V lost 3 bases to trimming and J lost 9 bases; unmatched junction nucleotides: 8. Germline values: CDR1 MGHDK, CDR2 SYGVNS.

This chain links TRBV4-2 with TRBJ1-2, with D unclear. This CDR3 spans 15 amino acids. With 1 base removed from V and 4 bases from J, the gap between germline ends came to 13 bases. Looked up from germline, CDR1 is LGHNA and CDR2 is YNFKEQ. In DNA form, the CDR3 reads TGTGCCAGCAGCCAAGCGCAGGAGGAGACCTATGGCTACACCTTC. This codes for CASSQAQEETYGYTF.

The chain combines TRBV19 with TRBJ1-2; D perhaps matches TRBD1 (6 bases). This CDR3 spans 15 amino acids. The V gene's germline CDR1 is LNHDA and CDR2 SQIVND (reference sequence). The germline V and J ends were trimmed by 7 bases and 7 bases, with 22 bases remaining between them. The CDR3 loop reads CASTTGDQVRGGYTF. The CDR3 nucleotides read TGTGCCAGTACGACAGGCGACCAGGTTCGGGGTGGCTACACCTTC. Based on the CDR3 plus reference TRBV19 and TRBJ1-2, the full variable domain is DGGITQSPKYLFRKEGQNVTLSCEQNLNHDAMYWYRQDPGQGLRLIYYSQIVNDFQKGDIAEGYSVSREKKESFPLTVTSAQKNPTAFYLCASTTGDQVRGGYTFGSGTRLTVV.

The gene calls are TRBV30 and TRBJ2-7; D may be TRBD1 (6 bases). CDR1 GTSNPN and CDR2 SVGIG come from the germline V gene (reference sequence). The length of the CDR3 is 18 residues. Trimming took 2 bases from V and 7 from J, leaving 30 bases between them. This CDR3 is CAWSPGQFALPLLREQYF. CDR3 DNA sequence: TGTGCCTGGAGTCCAGGACAGTTCGCGTTGCCACTCTTACGGGAGCAGTACTTC.

V and J are TRBV5-1 and TRBJ1-1, with D possibly being TRBD1 (6 bases). Trimming shortened V by 4 bases and J by 0 bases, and 13 bases separated the two germline ends. The germline CDR1 and CDR2 sequences are SGHRS and YFSETQ. The CDR3 consists of 15 residues. In nucleotides, the CDR3 is TGCGCCAGCAGCCGGACAGCGCTCATGAACACTGAAGCTTTCTTT. It codes for CASSRTALMNTEAFF.

This sequence joins TRBV19 and TRBJ2-5; perhaps D is TRBD1 or TRBD2 (5 bases each). V dropped 1 base and J dropped 1 base, with 13 bases sitting between them. The germline gives CDR1 LNHDA, CDR2 SQIVND (reference sequence). CDR3 length: 16 amino acids. CDR3 region: CASSIGPPGTQETQYF. The CDR3 nucleotides read TGTGCCAGTAGTATAGGACCGCCAGGGACCCAAGAGACCCAGTACTTC.

This chain links TRBV6-2 or TRBV6-3 with TRBJ2-4; D might be TRBD2 (6 bases). The ends were cut back, 4 bases at V and 3 bases at J, with 16 bases in the middle. The CDR3 has 16 residues. CDR1 and CDR2 from the germline V gene are MNHEY and SVGEGT. The CDR3: CASSWGSGSFKNIQYF. DNA for the CDR3: TGTGCCAGCAGTTGGGGTAGCGGCTCCTTCAAAAACATTCAGTACTTC.

This chain uses TRBV5-4 with TRBJ2-7; the D gene could be TRBD1 or TRBD2 (5 bases each). CDR3 size: 14 residues. The germline CDR1 and CDR2 sequences are SGHNT and YYREEE (reference sequence). Trimming cost V 2 bases and J 0 bases, with 9 bases left between them. CDR3 DNA: TGTGCCAGCAGCTTCCGGGACGGCTCCTACGAGCAGTACTTC. Translated: CASSFRDGSYEQYF.

This rearrangement joins TRBV6-6 to TRBJ2-1, with unresolved D. There are 13 residues in the CDR3. CDR1 and CDR2 from the germline V gene are MNHNY and SVGAGI (reference sequence). V shed 10 bases and J shed 2 bases, with 12 bases lying between them. CDR3 region: CATQSPPYNEQFF. DNA for the CDR3: TGTGCCACCCAGAGCCCTCCCTACAATGAGCAGTTCTTC.

This clone has only one observation. CDR3 residues: CASSPKGTQGSYNEQFF. CDR3 in DNA: TGTGCCAGCTCACCCAAGGGTACGCAAGGGTCCTACAATGAGCAGTTCTTC. The V gene is TRBV18, the J gene TRBJ2-1; D uncertain. CDR1 and CDR2 (germline): KGHSH, LQKENI. The CDR3 sequence is 17 residues long. V lost 3 bases, J lost 1 base, and 16 bases lay in between.

The J gene is TRBJ1-5, the V gene TRBV10-1, with 11 bases identical to TRBD1. CDR3 length: 14 residues. After removal of 8 bases from V and 5 bases from J, the junction contained 5 bases not matched to a gene. Germline values: CDR1 WNHNN, CDR2 SYGVQD (reference sequence). The CDR3 is CASPGTGGYQPQHF. Written as DNA, the CDR3 is TGCGCCAGCCCAGGGACAGGGGGATATCAGCCCCAGCATTTT.

The chain is built from TRBV9 and TRBJ1-4; no firm D call. Trimming removed 2 bases from V and 7 bases from J, with 9 bases in between. CDR1 is SGDLS, CDR2 YYNGEE, per germline. This CDR3 is built from 13 residues. The CDR3 is CASSVQLGEKLFF. The CDR3 nucleotides are TGTGCCAGCAGCGTTCAGCTCGGTGAAAAACTGTTTTTT.

The J gene is TRBJ2-7, the V gene TRBV20-1; TRBD2 might be the D (6 bases). The CDR3 has 11 residues. Germline loops: CDR1 DFQATT, CDR2 SNEGSKA (reference sequence). The CDR3 nucleotides read TGCAGCTCCTTCGGGAGTAACGAGCAGTACTTC. Its translation: CSSFGSNEQYF.

This rearrangement joins TRBV7-8 to TRBJ2-5, with 8 bases matching TRBD1. V gave up 4 bases and J gave up 5 bases; unmatched junction bases: 6. This CDR3 spans 14 amino acids. Germline V CDR1 and CDR2: SGHVS, FQNEAQ. The CDR3 loop is CASSYGQGGETQYF. The DNA of the CDR3 is TGTGCCAGCAGCTATGGACAGGGCGGGGAGACCCAGTACTTC.

The chain couples TRBV27 to TRBJ2-1; TRBD1 is a possible D gene (5 bases). The V end was cut by 5 bases, the J end by 0 bases, with 17 bases between. The CDR3 loop spans 17 amino acids. The germline CDR1 and CDR2 sequences are MNHEY and SMNVEV (reference sequence). The CDR3 here is CASSPTLGLRSYNEQFF. CDR3 sequence (DNA): TGTGCCAGCAGTCCAACTCTGGGGCTTCGCTCCTACAATGAGCAGTTCTTC.

This clone showed up just a few times. J is TRBJ1-2 and V is TRBV6-6; D might be TRBD1 (5 bases). Germline-derived CDR1 and CDR2 are MNHNY and SVGAGI (reference sequence). The CDR3 has 15 amino acids. The V and J ends lost 5 bases and 1 base respectively, with 14 bases between them. The CDR3: CASSPDSTLNYGYTF. The CDR3 DNA sequence: TGTGCCAGCAGTCCAGACAGTACCCTTAACTATGGCTACACCTTC.

This chain connects TRBV18 to TRBJ2-1; 9 bases are a match to TRBD1. V was clipped by 6 bases and J by 4 bases; unmatched bases: 4. The CDR3 extends over 14 amino acids. Per germline, CDR1 KGHSH and CDR2 LQKENI. CDR3 in DNA: TGTGCCAGCTCCCGGGACAGGGTTTACAATGAGCAGTTCTTC. It codes for CASSRDRVYNEQFF.

This chain joins TRBV7-3 and TRBJ1-1, with 9 bases aligning to TRBD1. Germline lookup yields CDR1 SGHTA and CDR2 FQGTGA. The length of the CDR3 is 13 residues. Trimming removed 4 bases from V and 5 bases from J; junction bases left unmatched: 2. The CDR3 protein is CASSWTGVTEAFF. CDR3 sequence (DNA): TGTGCCAGCAGCTGGACAGGGGTTACTGAAGCTTTCTTT.

The J gene is TRBJ2-5, the V gene TRBV7-3; the match to TRBD2 covers 7 bases. V gave up 5 bases and J gave up 5 bases; unmatched junction bases: 5. There are 13 residues in the CDR3. CDR1 is SGHTA and CDR2 is FQGTGA in the germline V gene. CDR3 sequence: CASSRTSSETQYF. The CDR3 region has the DNA TGTGCCAGCAGCCGGACTAGTTCCGAGACCCAGTACTTC.

The chain combines TRBV5-4 with TRBJ2-1; tentative D call: TRBD2 (6 bases). The CDR3 is 13 residues long. Between the trimmed V and J ends, which lost 2 bases and 6 bases, there was a span of 9 bases. Germline V gene sequence: CDR1 SGHNT, CDR2 YYREEE (reference sequence). The CDR3: CASSFPGVNEQFF. For the CDR3, the DNA is TGTGCCAGCAGCTTCCCGGGAGTCAATGAGCAGTTCTTC. The full variable domain, in which reference TRBV5-4 and TRBJ2-1 provide the parts outside the CDR3, is ETGVTQSPTHLIKTRGQQVTLRCSSQSGHNTVSWYQQALGQGPQFIFQYYREEENGRGNFPPRFSGLQFPNYSSELNVNALELDDSALYLCASSFPGVNEQFFGPGTRLTVL.

The genes are TRBV7-6 and TRBJ1-5; D is ambiguous. CDR1 and CDR2 from the germline V gene are SGHVS and FNYEAQ. There are 15 residues in the CDR3. V dropped 5 bases and J dropped 2 bases, with 13 bases sitting between them. Here the CDR3 DNA reads TGTGCCAGCAGCCCGTCCAACTGGGGCAATCAGCCCCAGCATTTT. This codes for CASSPSNWGNQPQHF.